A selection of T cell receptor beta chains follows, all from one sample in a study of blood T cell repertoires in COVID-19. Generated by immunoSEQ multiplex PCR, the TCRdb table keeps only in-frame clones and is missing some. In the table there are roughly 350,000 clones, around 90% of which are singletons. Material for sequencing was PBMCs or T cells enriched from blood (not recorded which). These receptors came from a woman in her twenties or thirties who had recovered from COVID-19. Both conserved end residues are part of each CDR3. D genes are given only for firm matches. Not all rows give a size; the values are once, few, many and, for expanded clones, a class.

CASSLGRAVETQYF,TGTGCCAGCAGCCTAGGGCGGGCGGTAGAGACCCAGTACTTC,-,TRBJ2-5,-,TRBV11-3
CASSLRRLPRGREGDEQFF,TGTGCCAGCAGCTTAAGGCGGCTGCCACGGGGACGGGAGGGAGATGAGCAGTTCTTC,TRBD2,TRBJ2-1,-,TRBV7-8
CASSNQRRGGSYNEQFF,TGTGCCAGCAGCAACCAAAGAAGGGGTGGCTCCTACAATGAGCAGTTCTTC,-,TRBJ2-1,-,TRBV21-1
CASSTLTRRRGNEQFF,TGTGCCAGCAGTACCCTGACTAGAAGACGGGGCAATGAGCAGTTCTTC,-,TRBJ2-1,-,TRBV7-9
CASSPRDKTYEQYF,TGTGCCAGCAGTCCCCGGGACAAGACCTACGAGCAGTACTTC,-,TRBJ2-7,-,TRBV2
CASSTRRWQGLYF,TGTGCCAGCAGTACCCGACGTTGGCAGGGTCTGTACTTC,-,TRBJ2-7,-,TRBV6-5
CAWSALVFPYEQYF,TGTGCCTGGAGTGCCCTCGTATTTCCCTACGAGCAGTACTTC,-,TRBJ2-7,-,TRBV30
CASSRRASGRGDTQYF,TGTGCCAGCAGCCGGCGGGCTAGCGGGAGAGGAGATACGCAGTATTTT,TRBD2,TRBJ2-3,-,TRBV27
CSVAGRMNTEAFF,TGCAGCGTAGCGGGACGGATGAACACTGAAGCTTTCTTT,-,TRBJ1-1,once,TRBV29-1
CASSERRVGGNSPLHF,TGTGCCAGCAGTGAACGCCGGGTCGGAGGTAATTCACCCCTCCACTTT,-,TRBJ1-6,-,TRBV6-1
CASSEVLQGSSNEKLFF,TGTGCCAGCAGTGAAGTCCTTCAGGGGAGCTCTAATGAAAAACTGTTTTTT,-,TRBJ1-4,-,TRBV6-1
CASSPEIVSGELFF,TGTGCCAGCAGCCCCGAGATCGTTAGCGGGGAGCTGTTTTTT,-,TRBJ2-2,-,TRBV7-9
CASSRTSGSYVTQYF,TGTGCCAGCAGCCGGACTAGCGGGAGCTACGTGACCCAGTACTTC,TRBD2,TRBJ2-5,-,TRBV7-2
CASSQGTGVYNEQFF,TGCGCCAGCAGCCAAGGGACAGGGGTATACAATGAGCAGTTCTTC,TRBD1,TRBJ2-1,-,TRBV5-1
CASSLDGKNYGYTF,TGTGCCAGCAGTTTAGACGGGAAAAACTATGGCTACACCTTC,-,TRBJ1-2,-,TRBV27
CASSISLKGQGMTRGNTIYF,TGTGCCAGTAGTATAAGTCTAAAGGGACAGGGGATGACTAGAGGAAACACCATATATTTT,TRBD1,TRBJ1-3,-,TRBV19
CASSFSALRQGINGYTF,TGTGCCAGCAGCTTCTCGGCGTTGCGACAGGGAATAAATGGCTACACCTTC,TRBD1,TRBJ1-2,-,TRBV7-8
CASSLQQGAYGYTF,TGCGCCAGCAGCTTGCAACAGGGGGCCTATGGCTACACCTTC,TRBD1,TRBJ1-2,-,TRBV5-1
CASSTSGGYPEQFF,TGTGCCAGTAGCACTAGCGGGGGCTATCCTGAGCAGTTCTTC,TRBD2,TRBJ2-1,-,TRBV19
CASKSQGASYEQYF,TGTGCCAGCAAATCACAGGGGGCCTCCTACGAGCAGTACTTC,TRBD1,TRBJ2-7,-,TRBV28
CASSPRQGTNEKLFF,TGTGCCAGCAGTCCGAGACAGGGAACTAATGAAAAACTGTTTTTT,TRBD1,TRBJ1-4,-,TRBV28
CASSTTSGGAYEQYF,TGTGCCAGCAGCACAACTAGCGGAGGGGCCTACGAGCAGTACTTC,TRBD2,TRBJ2-7,-,TRBV9
CASSLRQGAYTGELFF,TGCGCCAGCAGCTTACGGCAGGGGGCATACACCGGGGAGCTGTTTTTT,TRBD1,TRBJ2-2,-,TRBV5-1
CASRGDRGSQETQYF,TGTGCCAGCAGGGGGGACAGGGGGAGTCAAGAGACCCAGTACTTC,TRBD1,TRBJ2-5,-,TRBV2
CAIYDRAAGANALTF,TGTGCCATCTACGACAGGGCGGCTGGGGCCAACGCCCTGACTTTC,TRBD1,TRBJ2-6,-,TRBV28
CASSLGRGSSEQFF,TGTGCCAGCAGCTTAGGACGGGGGTCAAGTGAGCAGTTCTTC,-,TRBJ2-1,-,TRBV7-2
CASRTAAYSGNTIYF,TGTGCCAGCAGGACAGCAGCTTACTCTGGAAACACCATATATTTT,-,TRBJ1-3,-,TRBV2
CASSSLAGISYEQYF,TGTGCCAGCAGTTCCCTAGCGGGGATATCCTACGAGCAGTACTTC,TRBD2,TRBJ2-7,-,TRBV27
CASSVGAGYETQYF,TGTGCCAGCAGCGTAGGTGCAGGGTATGAGACCCAGTACTTC,-,TRBJ2-5,-,TRBV9
CASSLSPLAGDNEQFF,TGTGCCAGCAGCTTATCCCCCCTAGCAGGGGACAATGAGCAGTTCTTC,-,TRBJ2-1,-,TRBV11-2
CASTQTALYQPQHF,TGTGCCAGCACCCAGACAGCATTATATCAGCCCCAGCATTTT,-,TRBJ1-5,-,TRBV28
CASSQGSSNSPLHF,TGTGCCAGCAGCCAGGGTTCTTCGAATTCACCCCTCCACTTT,-,TRBJ1-6,-,TRBV2
CASSERSTNTGELFF,TGTGCCAGCAGTGAACGGTCTACCAACACCGGGGAGCTGTTTTTT,-,TRBJ2-2,-,TRBV2